This T cell receptor beta chain was recorded in a study of neurological immune-mediated disorders. Many counts were recorded for this clonotype. Its antigen is not identified. Each TCR transcript was tagged with a 10-nucleotide random UMI during 5'RACE. MiXCR, run by TCRdb on the 5' RACE reads, gives a single entry per CDR3 protein. The sample records more than 45,000 distinct CDR3 sequences, roughly 2.5% being singletons. Broader study findings: Private repertoires in all groups were suggested, as expanded clones shared no CDR3 amino acid sequences across subjects. Patients with HTLV-1-associated myelopathy had the highest level of TCR clonal expansion, whereas patients with multiple sclerosis had the lowest level, falling beneath the level found in healthy controls.

The material sequenced was PBMCs. This clonotype was obtained from a man over 45 with multiple sclerosis.

The CDR3 region has the DNA TGTGCCAGCGGCCGAAGCTCCTACGAGCAGTACTTC. Residues: CASGRSSYEQYF. The chain joins TRBV27 to TRBJ2-7; D remains ambiguous. This CDR3 contains 12 residues. V lost 8 bases to trimming and J lost 0 bases, with 8 bases between them. CDR1 is MNHEY and CDR2 is SMNVEV in the germline V gene (reference sequence).